The sample holds many counts of the clone carrying this TCR beta chain. RNA transcripts were the template for amplifying TCR beta CDR3 regions. HTBI primers were used for first-round RT-PCR of the TCR CDR3. TCRdb re-called the multiplex PCR reads through MiXCR, storing one row per CDR3 protein. The sample has hundreds of thousands of distinct CDR3 sequences; around 14% are singletons. CDR1 LNHDA and CDR2 SQIVND come from the germline V gene (reference sequence). The CDR3 consists of 17 residues. Trimming at V came to 4 bases and at J to 1 base, leaving 7 bases not matched to a gene. The data belong to a study of T cells in Graves' hyperthyroidism and ophthalmopathy.

V and J are TRBV19 and TRBJ1-5, with 10 positions matching TRBD1. Specimen: blood. The receptor comes from a woman younger than 35 with Graves' hyperthyroidism. Here the CDR3 reads CASSTLGTGESNQPQHF. The CDR3, as DNA: TGTGCCAGTAGTACTTTAGGGACAGGGGAGAGCAATCAGCCCCAGCATTTT.